The present entry profiles one T cell receptor beta chain with its context. Its antigen is not identified. The V gene's germline CDR1 is DFQATT and CDR2 SNEGSKA (reference sequence). The V segment lost 6 bases and the J segment 5 bases; nucleotides outside the gene matches: 13. This CDR3 spans 16 amino acids. Template-switching 5'RACE yielded the TCR cDNA; a universal primer site and UMIs were added in the process. MiXCR, run by TCRdb on the 5' RACE reads, gives a single entry per CDR3 protein. The sample has approximately 300,000 distinct CDR3 sequences; 10% to 15% are singletons. The data derive from a study of T cells after yellow fever vaccination. Study-wide findings and caveats: A small proportion of clonotypes was detected in both the CD4 and CD8 compartments. It was the secondary response that reached its peak faster, day 5 versus 15, but it was weaker. Post-booster samples contained most primary-vaccination clones (around 96% CD4, roughly 88% CD8).

The source is a man in his thirties or forties who received the YFV17D yellow fever vaccine. Source: CD4+ T cells sorted from PBMCs, taken 45 days after the yellow fever booster vaccination. The chain links TRBV20-1 to TRBJ2-5; 12 nucleotides match TRBD2. The CDR3 coding sequence is TGCAGTGCCCGAAGGCTAGCGGGAGGGCCGGGGGAGACCCAGTACTTC. It yields the protein CSARRLAGGPGETQYF.